This T cell receptor beta chain was found in a study of early T cells in non-severe SARS-CoV-2 infection. Overall study: From unsorted whole blood, bulk RNA was sequenced, and the chains remained unpaired. Study outcomes and limitations: Matching against VDJdb likely underestimated virus-specific expansions, favoring anti-spike CD8.

In this sample, this clonotype turned up many times. The antigen is not known. This CDR3 has 12 residues. The V gene lost 2 bases and the J gene lost 5 bases, with 7 bases spanning the gap. Per the germline V gene, CDR1 is SQVTM and CDR2 is ANQGSEA. cDNA molecules, individually, were tagged with unique molecular identifiers. A single record per CDR3 protein comes from TCRdb applying MiXCR to the 5' RACE reads. The sample holds tens of thousands of distinct CDR3 sequences, about 7% seen once. The sequenced sample was whole blood. The chain is built from TRBV29-1 and TRBJ2-1, with no clear D. This clonotype was sampled from an adult who was a healthcare worker with PCR-confirmed SARS-CoV-2 infection or an uninfected control (not recorded which). Here the CDR3 reads CSVESGNNEQFF. The CDR3, as DNA: TGCAGCGTTGAATCGGGTAACAATGAGCAGTTCTTC.